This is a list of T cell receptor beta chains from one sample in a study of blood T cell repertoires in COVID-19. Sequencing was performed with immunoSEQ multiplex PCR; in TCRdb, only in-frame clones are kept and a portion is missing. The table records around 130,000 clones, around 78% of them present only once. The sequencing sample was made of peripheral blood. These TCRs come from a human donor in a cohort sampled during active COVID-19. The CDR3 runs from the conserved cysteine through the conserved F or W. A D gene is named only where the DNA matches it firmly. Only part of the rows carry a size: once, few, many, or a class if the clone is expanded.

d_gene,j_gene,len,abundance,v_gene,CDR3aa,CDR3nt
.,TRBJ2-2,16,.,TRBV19,CASRDSRGASTGELFF,TGTGCCAGTAGGGACTCCCGAGGCGCTAGCACCGGGGAGCTGTTTTTT
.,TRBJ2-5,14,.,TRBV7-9,CASSAPRGKETQYF,TGTGCCAGCAGCGCCCCCAGGGGTAAAGAGACCCAGTACTTC
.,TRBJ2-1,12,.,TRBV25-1,CASRDSGKEQFF,TGTGCCAGCAGGGACAGTGGAAAAGAGCAGTTCTTC
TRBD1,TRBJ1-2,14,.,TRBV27,CASSLAGQGNGYTF,TGTGCCAGCAGTTTAGCCGGACAGGGGAATGGCTACACCTTC
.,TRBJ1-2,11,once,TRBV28,CATQPPGGYTF,TGTGCCACCCAACCTCCCGGGGGCTACACCTTC
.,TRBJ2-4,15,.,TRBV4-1,CASSQDRGALDIQYF,TGCGCCAGCAGCCAAGATCGGGGGGCATTAGACATTCAGTACTTC
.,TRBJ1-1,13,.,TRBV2,CASNPQGLTEAFF,TGTGCCAGCAATCCCCAGGGGCTAACTGAAGCTTTCTTT
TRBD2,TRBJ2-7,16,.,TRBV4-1,CASSPQGASGALEQYF,TGCGCCAGCAGCCCACAAGGGGCTAGCGGGGCCCTAGAGCAGTACTTC
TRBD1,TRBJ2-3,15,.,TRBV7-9,CASSFGTGGTDTQYF,TGTGCCAGCAGCTTCGGGACAGGGGGGACAGATACGCAGTATTTT
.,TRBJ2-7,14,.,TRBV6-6,CASTPQGIPYEQYF,TGTGCCAGCACCCCCCAGGGGATCCCCTACGAGCAGTACTTC
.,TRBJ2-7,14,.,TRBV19,CASSSTGRENEQYF,TGTGCCAGTAGTAGTACAGGGAGGGAAAACGAGCAGTACTTC
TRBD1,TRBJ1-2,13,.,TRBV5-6,CASSSWTGRGYTF,TGTGCCAGCAGCTCATGGACAGGGAGAGGCTACACCTTC
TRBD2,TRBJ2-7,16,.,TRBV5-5,CASSARTSGVTYEQYF,TGTGCCAGCAGCGCCCGAACTAGCGGGGTAACCTACGAGCAGTACTTC
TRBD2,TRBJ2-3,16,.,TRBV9,CASSAHGTSGADTQYF,TGTGCCAGCAGCGCTCATGGGACTAGCGGGGCCGATACGCAGTATTTT
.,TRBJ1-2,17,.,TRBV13,CASSPIRRRGANYGYTF,TGTGCCAGCAGCCCGATCAGGCGGAGGGGAGCTAACTATGGCTACACCTTC
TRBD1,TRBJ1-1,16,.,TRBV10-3,CAISEGEAGQGTEAFF,TGTGCCATCAGTGAGGGAGAGGCGGGACAGGGCACTGAAGCTTTCTTT
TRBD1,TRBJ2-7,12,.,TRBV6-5,CASEDRGYEQYF,TGTGCCAGTGAGGACAGGGGGTACGAGCAGTACTTC
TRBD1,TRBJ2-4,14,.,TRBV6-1,CASSERGQKNIQYF,TGTGCCAGCAGTGAACGGGGACAGAAAAACATTCAGTACTTC
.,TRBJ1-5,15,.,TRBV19,CASSSQGIGNQPQHF,TGTGCCAGTAGTAGCCAGGGAATCGGCAATCAGCCCCAGCATTTT
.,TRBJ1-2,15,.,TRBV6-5,CASRDERGEGYGYTF,TGTGCCAGCAGGGACGAGAGAGGGGAGGGCTATGGCTACACCTTC
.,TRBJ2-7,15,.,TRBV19,CASSIAALPLYEQYF,TGTGCCAGTAGTATCGCGGCCTTACCCCTGTACGAGCAGTACTTC
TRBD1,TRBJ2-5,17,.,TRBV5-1,CASNRGRDRGWGETQYF,TGCGCCAGCAACCGTGGGCGGGACAGGGGATGGGGAGAGACCCAGTACTTC
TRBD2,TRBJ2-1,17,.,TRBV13,CASSRLLSSGGTAEQFF,TGTGCCAGCAGCCGACTCCTATCTAGCGGGGGGACGGCTGAGCAGTTCTTC
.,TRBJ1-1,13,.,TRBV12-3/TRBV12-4,CASSLTEHTEAFF,TGTGCCAGCAGCTTGACAGAACACACTGAAGCTTTCTTT
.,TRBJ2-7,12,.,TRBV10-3,CATTAGGYEQYF,TGTGCCACCACGGCAGGGGGGTACGAGCAGTACTTC
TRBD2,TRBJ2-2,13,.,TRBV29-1,CSVAGGPAGELFF,TGCAGCGTGGCGGGGGGGCCCGCCGGGGAGCTGTTTTTT
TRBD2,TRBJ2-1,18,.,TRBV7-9,CASSSTFAGGLVLNEQFF,TGTGCCAGCAGCTCAACCTTCGCGGGGGGGCTTGTACTGAATGAGCAGTTCTTC
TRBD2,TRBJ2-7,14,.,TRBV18,CASSPSGGYYEQYF,TGTGCCAGCTCACCGAGCGGGGGATACTACGAGCAGTACTTC
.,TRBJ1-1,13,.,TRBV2,CASRDNVNTEAFF,TGTGCCAGCCGGGACAACGTGAACACTGAAGCTTTCTTT
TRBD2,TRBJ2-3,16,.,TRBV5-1,CASSLEMAGGPRKQYF,TGCGCCAGCAGCTTGGAGATGGCGGGGGGACCAAGAAAGCAGTATTTT
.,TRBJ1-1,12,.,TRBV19,CASSPRWGEAFF,TGTGCCAGTAGCCCCCGCTGGGGCGAAGCTTTCTTT
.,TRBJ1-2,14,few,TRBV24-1,CATSLGHGSYGYTF,TGTGCCACCAGCCTGGGACACGGATCCTACGGCTACACCTTC
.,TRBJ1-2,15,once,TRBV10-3,CAISERTVANYGYTF,TGTGCCATCAGTGAACGTACCGTAGCTAACTATGGCTACACCTTC
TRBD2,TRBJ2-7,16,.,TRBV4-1,CASSQDKRGGSYEQYF,TGCGCCAGCAGCCAAGATAAGCGGGGGGGCAGCTACGAGCAGTACTTC
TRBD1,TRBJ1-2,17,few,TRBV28,CASSLGAGQGANYGYTF,TGTGCCAGCAGTTTGGGTGCGGGACAGGGGGCTAACTATGGCTACACCTTC
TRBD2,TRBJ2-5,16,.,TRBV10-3,CAISEGLAGGQETQYF,TGTGCCATCAGTGAAGGACTAGCGGGGGGCCAAGAGACCCAGTACTTC
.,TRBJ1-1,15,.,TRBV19,CASFQSAGRRSEAFF,TGTGCCAGTTTTCAGTCGGCAGGGCGGCGATCTGAAGCTTTCTTT
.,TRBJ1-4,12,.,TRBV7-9,CASSPLGEKLFF,TGTGCCAGCAGCCCCCTCGGGGAAAAACTGTTTTTT
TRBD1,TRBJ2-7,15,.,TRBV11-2,CASSYGTGNFYEQYF,TGTGCCAGCAGCTACGGGACAGGGAATTTCTACGAGCAGTACTTC
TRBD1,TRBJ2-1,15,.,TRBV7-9,CASSSSGTGMNEQFF,TGTGCCAGCAGCTCGTCCGGGACAGGGATGAATGAGCAGTTCTTC